This TCR beta chain was found in a study of Graves' ophthalmopathy and Graves' hyperthyroidism. Across the whole study: Upon initial diagnosis and before any treatment, peripheral blood was collected.

Ophthalmopathy donors showed moderate-to-severe activity, CAS ≥3, NOSPECS ≥4 and a duration under 3 months. PBMCs were isolated by Ficoll-Paque density gradient centrifugation, using roughly 10 ml of fresh peripheral blood as the starting material. This clonotype was counted a few times. Antigen: not known. Overall study findings and caveats: Sensitivity of about 70% and specificity of 72% to 80% were achieved by the model that predicted ophthalmopathy progression.

Amplification from RNA transcripts yielded the TCR beta CDR3 regions. Investigators did first-round RT-PCR with HTBI primers, then second-round multiplex PCR. TCRdb independently ran MiXCR on the multiplex PCR reads; one entry per CDR3 protein. This table holds about 230,000 distinct CDR3 sequences, 45% to 55% found once. Germline V CDR1 and CDR2: SGHVT, SQSDAQ. There are 13 residues in the CDR3. Trimming pared 5 bases from V and 3 bases from J, leaving 7 bases between. The source material was peripheral blood. The chain employs TRBV7-4 and TRBJ2-2; TRBD2 is a possible D gene (5 bases). This TCR was recovered from an adult man with Graves' ophthalmopathy. CDR3 region: CASSPEDTGELFF. The CDR3 DNA reads TGTGCCAGCAGCCCGGAGGACACCGGGGAGCTGTTTTTT.